These 7 T cell receptor beta chains were all obtained from the same sample, sequenced in a study of cytomegalovirus exposure and HLA in healthy donors. The PCR had 60 Vbeta and 13 Jbeta primers. Generated by immunoSEQ multiplex PCR, the TCRdb table keeps only in-frame clones and is missing some. The sample has approximately 150,000 clones, about four fifths seen once; the top ten hold 3.5%. Sequencing was carried out using PBMCs. Source of these receptors: a human donor in good health.

Points on this clone: The junction differs from germline at one of its ends, possibly a read error. The chain has TRBV19 and TRBJ1-5; no definite D call. CDR1 is LNHDA, CDR2 SQIVND, per germline (reference sequence). This CDR3 comprises 15 residues. CDR3 region: CAGSMQVGEGQPQHF. As DNA, the CDR3 is TGTGCCGGTAGTATGCAGGTCGGGGAGGGTCAGCCCCAGCATTTT.

V and J are TRBV14 and TRBJ2-5; the match to TRBD2 covers 8 bases. Germline V gene sequence: CDR1 SGHDN, CDR2 FVKESK. The CDR3 runs to 15 residues. V lost 4 bases and J lost 2; bases outside the gene matches: 6. CDR3 bases: TGTGCCAGCAGCCCAACTAGCGGACCTCAAGAGACCCAGTACTTC. This gives the protein CASSPTSGPQETQYF.

The chain joins TRBV5-4 to TRBJ1-4; weak D call: TRBD1 (5 bases). The germline V and J ends were trimmed by 4 bases and 7 bases, with 17 bases remaining between them. The CDR3 totals 15 residues. Germline-derived CDR1 and CDR2 are SGHNT and YYREEE (reference sequence). The CDR3 is CASSTSPGLSEKLFF. The CDR3 DNA reads as TGTGCCAGCAGCACGAGCCCAGGGTTGAGTGAAAAACTGTTTTTT.

The chain recombines TRBV6-5 with TRBJ2-7; 8 bases agree with TRBD2. Trimming at V came to 5 bases and at J to 5 bases, leaving 8 bases not matched to a gene. From germline, CDR1 is MNHEY and CDR2 SVGAGI. This CDR3 has 14 amino acids. The CDR3 DNA reads as TGTGCCAGCAGTACGGGGGGGAGGATTCACGAGCAGTACTTC. Translation gives CASSTGGRIHEQYF.

This chain links TRBV7-6 with TRBJ1-6; D gene ambiguous. Germline CDR1 and CDR2: SGHVS and FNYEAQ. V lost 2 bases, J lost 4 bases, and 6 bases lay in between. CDR3 length: 14 residues. CDR3 sequence (DNA): TGTGCCAGCAGCTTAAGCGGGTATAATTCACCCCTCCACTTT. This gives the protein CASSLSGYNSPLHF.

The chain uses TRBV7-2 and TRBJ2-5, with 13 bases fitting TRBD2. The junction had 7 bases not matched to a gene; V was cut back by 5 bases and J by 1 base. This CDR3 comprises 17 residues. Germline V gene sequence: CDR1 SGHTA, CDR2 FQGNSA. The CDR3 region is CASSQTGLAGIQETQYF. DNA for the CDR3: TGTGCCAGCAGCCAAACGGGACTAGCGGGGATCCAAGAGACCCAGTACTTC.

This rearrangement joins TRBV7-2 to TRBJ2-5; D not resolved. From germline, CDR1 is SGHTA and CDR2 FQGNSA. V lost 3 bases and J lost 5, with 4 bases in between. This CDR3 spans 11 amino acids. The chain's CDR3 is CASSFSETQYF. The DNA for the CDR3 is TGTGCCAGCAGCTTTAGTGAGACCCAGTACTTC. The variable domain in full, completed from reference TRBV7-2 and TRBJ2-5, reads GAGVSQSPSNKVTEKGKDVELRCDPISGHTALYWYRQSLGQGLEFLIYFQGNSAPDKSGLPSDRFSAERTGGSVSTLTIQRTQQEDSAVYLCASSFSETQYFGPGTRLLVL.